This TCR beta chain was identified in a study of T cell repertoires in aging, cancer and after chemotherapy. Study information: Donor ages fell into six groups from 30 or younger up to 70 or older. Pre- and post-chemotherapy samples were paired from glioblastoma patients treated with temozolomide-based therapy. Study results and caveats: Loss of evenness, beyond lost richness, contributed to age-related TCR diversity decline in cancer patients.

TRB rearrangements spanning V, D and J were amplified using mixed TRB-A/B primers. TCRdb analysed the multiplex PCR reads with MiXCR anew, one entry per CDR3 protein. The sample includes about 2,400 distinct CDR3 sequences, around 30% of them seen just once. CDR1 is MNHEY and CDR2 is SMNVEV in the germline V gene (reference sequence). CDR3 size: 17 residues. Worth noting for this clonotype: What it binds is not known.

The template was genomic DNA from peripheral blood, not RNA. The receptor was isolated from a human donor with a solid tumor. Sequenced material: blood. V gene TRBV27 combines with J gene TRBJ2-1; 10 bases line up with TRBD1. The CDR3 DNA follows: TGTGTTAGCAGTTCGACAGGGGGCCCTCCCCCCTACAATGAGCAGTTCTTC. Protein sequence: CVSSSTGGPPPYNEQFF.